This paragraph reports one T cell receptor (beta chain). These data originate in a study of blood T cell repertoires in COVID-19. Here immunoSEQ multiplex PCR was the method, and the copy in TCRdb shows in-frame clones only, minus some. The data hold 130,000 to 150,000 clones, with 87% observed a single time. With V trimmed by 0 bases and J by 5 bases, 11 bases remained unmatched. Germline values: CDR1 GTSNPN, CDR2 SVGIG (reference sequence). The CDR3 totals 17 residues. This TCR was recovered from a woman between 45 and 60 years old with acute or convalescent COVID-19. Sample: peripheral blood. V and J are TRBV30 and TRBJ2-3; TRBD2 aligns across 10 bases. CDR3 nucleotide sequence: TGTGCCTGGAGTGTTGGGCTAGCGGGAGAGGCGGGAGATACGCAGTATTTT. The encoded protein is CAWSVGLAGEAGDTQYF. Drawing the rest from reference TRBV30 and TRBJ2-3, the complete variable domain is SQTIHQWPATLVQPVGSPLSLECTVEGTSNPNLYWYRQAAGRGLQLLFYSVGIGQISSEVPQNLSASRPQDRQFILSSKKLLLSDSGFYLCAWSVGLAGEAGDTQYFGPGTRLTVL.